The present TCR beta chain was sequenced within a study of blood T cell repertoires in COVID-19. Original processing notes: Using reference gene primer amplification, nucleated cell counts were estimated. The protocol was immunoSEQ multiplex PCR, while the TCRdb copy is restricted to in-frame clones and leaves out a portion. The V and J calls and clone size are taken from that table; D and trimming were inferred from the DNA. The sample has just over 200,000 clones, under 90% seen once. This CDR3 comprises 15 residues. Between the trimmed V and J ends, which lost 5 bases and 5 bases, there was a span of 18 bases. Germline V gene lookup returns CDR1 SGHTA and CDR2 FQGTGA.

The clonotype comes from a man of 80 years or more with acute or convalescent COVID-19. Input material: peripheral blood. V and J are TRBV7-3 and TRBJ2-5; D is perhaps TRBD2 (5 bases). In nucleotides, the CDR3 is TGTGCCAGCAGCCGCTTCAGCGGTGCTAGGGAGACCCAGTACTTC. Its protein product is CASSRFSGARETQYF.